This record covers a single TCR beta chain. As processed by the authors: Amplifying reference gene primers gave estimates of nucleated cell counts. The method was immunoSEQ multiplex PCR; TCRdb's version includes in-frame clones alone and lacks a portion of them. V and J calls and clone size come straight from that table; D and trimming were deduced from the DNA. This sample carries about 20,000 clones, 75% to 90% of them seen once, and the ten largest clones take approximately 3.4%. This CDR3 has 17 residues. J lost 8 bases, V lost 0 bases, and 10 bases had no gene match. Germline loops: CDR1 MNHNS, CDR2 SASEGT. This specimen belongs to a study of blood T cell repertoires in COVID-19. For the study at large: Sites in the United States, Italy and Spain provided acute and convalescent COVID-19 samples. Sources were T cells, B-cell-depleted T cells, or PBMCs; the material itself was cDNA or gDNA.

This TCR came from a human donor in a cohort sampled during active COVID-19. Sequenced material: peripheral blood. The chain combines TRBV6-1 with TRBJ1-4, with 9 bases fitting TRBD1. In DNA form, the CDR3 reads TGTGCCAGCAGTGAAGCTAGGGGGACAGGGCGCGTGGAAAAACTGTTTTTT. It is translated as CASSEARGTGRVEKLFF.